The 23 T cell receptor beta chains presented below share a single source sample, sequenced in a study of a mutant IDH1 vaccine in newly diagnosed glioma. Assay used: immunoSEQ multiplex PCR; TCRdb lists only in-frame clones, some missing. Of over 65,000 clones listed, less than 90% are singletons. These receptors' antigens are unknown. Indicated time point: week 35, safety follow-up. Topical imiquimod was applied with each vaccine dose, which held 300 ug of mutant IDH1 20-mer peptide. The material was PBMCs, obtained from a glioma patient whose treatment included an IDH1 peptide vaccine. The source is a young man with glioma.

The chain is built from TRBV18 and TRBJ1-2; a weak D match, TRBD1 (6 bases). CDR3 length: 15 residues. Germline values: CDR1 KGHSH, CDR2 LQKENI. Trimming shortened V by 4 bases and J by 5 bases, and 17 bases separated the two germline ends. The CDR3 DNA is TGTGCCAGCTCACTGCACCGGGGGGCAGAGTATGGCTACACCTTC. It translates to CASSLHRGAEYGYTF.

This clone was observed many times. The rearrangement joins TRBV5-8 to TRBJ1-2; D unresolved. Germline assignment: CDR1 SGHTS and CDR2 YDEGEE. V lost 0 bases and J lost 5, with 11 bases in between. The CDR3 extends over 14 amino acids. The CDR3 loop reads CASSLGALRYGYTF. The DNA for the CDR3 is TGTGCCAGCAGCTTGGGAGCCCTGAGATATGGCTACACCTTC. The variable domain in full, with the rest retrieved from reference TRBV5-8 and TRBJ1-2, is EAGVTQSPTHLIKTRGQQATLRCSPISGHTSVYWYQQALGLGLQFLLWYDEGEERNRGNFPPRFSGRQFPNYSSELNVNALELEDSALYLCASSLGALRYGYTFGSGTRLTVV.

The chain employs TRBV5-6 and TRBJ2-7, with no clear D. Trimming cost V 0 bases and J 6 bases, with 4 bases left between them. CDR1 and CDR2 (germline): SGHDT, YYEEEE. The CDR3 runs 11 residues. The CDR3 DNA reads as TGTGCCAGCAGCTTGGCCAGCGAGCAGTACTTC. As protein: CASSLASEQYF.

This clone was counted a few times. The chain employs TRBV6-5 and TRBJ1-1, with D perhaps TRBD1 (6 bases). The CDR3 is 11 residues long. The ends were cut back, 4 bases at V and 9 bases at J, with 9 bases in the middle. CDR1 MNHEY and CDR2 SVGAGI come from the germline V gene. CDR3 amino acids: CASSFRGKAFF. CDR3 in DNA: TGTGCCAGCAGTTTCAGGGGCAAAGCTTTCTTT.

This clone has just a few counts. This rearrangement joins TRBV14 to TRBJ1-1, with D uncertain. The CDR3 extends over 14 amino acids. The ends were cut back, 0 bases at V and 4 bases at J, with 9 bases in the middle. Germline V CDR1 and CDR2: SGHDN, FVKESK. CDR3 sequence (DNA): TGTGCCAGCAGCCAAGATATGGGCGGCACTGAAGCTTTCTTT. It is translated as CASSQDMGGTEAFF.

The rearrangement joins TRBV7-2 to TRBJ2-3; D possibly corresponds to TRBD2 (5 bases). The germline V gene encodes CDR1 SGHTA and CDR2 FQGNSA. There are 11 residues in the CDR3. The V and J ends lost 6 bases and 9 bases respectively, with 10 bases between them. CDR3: CASRTSGTQYF. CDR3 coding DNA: TGTGCCAGCAGAACTAGTGGGACGCAGTATTTT.

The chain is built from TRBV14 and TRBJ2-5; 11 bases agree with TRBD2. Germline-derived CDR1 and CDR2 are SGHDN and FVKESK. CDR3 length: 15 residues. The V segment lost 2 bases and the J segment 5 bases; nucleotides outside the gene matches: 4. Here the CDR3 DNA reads TGTGCCAGCAGCCAAATAGCGGGGGGGCGTGAGACCCAGTACTTC. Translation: CASSQIAGGRETQYF.

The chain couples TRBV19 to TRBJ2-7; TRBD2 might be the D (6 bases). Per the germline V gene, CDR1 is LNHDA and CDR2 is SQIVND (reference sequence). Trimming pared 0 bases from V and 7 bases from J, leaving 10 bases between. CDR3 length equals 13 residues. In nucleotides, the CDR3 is TGTGCCAGTAGTATAGACCTCGGGGGAGAGCAGTACTTC. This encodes CASSIDLGGEQYF.

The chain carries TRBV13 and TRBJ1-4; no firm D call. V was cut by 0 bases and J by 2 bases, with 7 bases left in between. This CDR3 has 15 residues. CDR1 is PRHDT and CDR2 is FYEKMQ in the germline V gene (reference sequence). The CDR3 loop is CASSLGAETNEKLFF. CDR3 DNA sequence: TGTGCCAGCAGCTTAGGGGCAGAGACTAATGAAAAACTGTTTTTT.

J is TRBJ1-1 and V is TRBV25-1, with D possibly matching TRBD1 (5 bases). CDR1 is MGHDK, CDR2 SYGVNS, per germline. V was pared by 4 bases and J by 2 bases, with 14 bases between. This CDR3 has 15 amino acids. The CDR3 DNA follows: TGTGCCAGCAGTGTACCGGGACCACTCAACACTGAAGCTTTCTTT. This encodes CASSVPGPLNTEAFF.

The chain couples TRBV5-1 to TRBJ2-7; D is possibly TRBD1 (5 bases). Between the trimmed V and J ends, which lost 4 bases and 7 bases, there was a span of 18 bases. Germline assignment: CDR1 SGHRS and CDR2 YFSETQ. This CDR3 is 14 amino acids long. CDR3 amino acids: CASSRLGQVDEQYF. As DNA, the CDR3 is TGCGCCAGCAGCCGGTTAGGACAAGTGGATGAGCAGTACTTC. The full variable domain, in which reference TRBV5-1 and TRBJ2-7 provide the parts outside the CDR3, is KAGVTQTPRYLIKTRGQQVTLSCSPISGHRSVSWYQQTPGQGLQFLFEYFSETQRNKGNFPGRFSGRQFSNSRSEMNVSTLELGDSALYLCASSRLGQVDEQYFGPGTRLTVT.

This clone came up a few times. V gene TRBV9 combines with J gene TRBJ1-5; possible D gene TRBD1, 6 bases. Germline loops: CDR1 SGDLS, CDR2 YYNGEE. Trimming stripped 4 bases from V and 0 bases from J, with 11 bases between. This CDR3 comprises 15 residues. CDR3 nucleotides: TGTGCCAGCAGCCTAGGGGGGTATAGCAATCAGCCCCAGCATTTT. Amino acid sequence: CASSLGGYSNQPQHF.

CDR3 in DNA: TGTGCCAGCAGTCCAAGTAACTCTGGAAACACCATATATTTT. Amino acid sequence: CASSPSNSGNTIYF. The J gene is TRBJ1-3, the V gene TRBV27; D remains unclear. Germline CDR1 is MNHEY and CDR2 is SMNVEV (reference sequence). This CDR3 spans 14 amino acids. Trimming left V 5 bases short and J 0 bases short, with 8 bases between.

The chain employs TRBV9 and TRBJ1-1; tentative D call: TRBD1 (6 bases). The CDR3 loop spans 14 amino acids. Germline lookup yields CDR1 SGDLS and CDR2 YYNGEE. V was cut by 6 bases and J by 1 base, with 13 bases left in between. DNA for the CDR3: TGTGCCAGCACGGCCCTGGGGGCGAACACTGAAGCTTTCTTT. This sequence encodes CASTALGANTEAFF.

The CDR3 nucleotides read TGTGCCAGCAGCTCACAGGGAAGCTCCTACGAGCAGTACTTC. This sequence encodes CASSSQGSSYEQYF. This chain links TRBV5-4 with TRBJ2-7, with D possibly TRBD1 on 6 matching bases. Germline loops: CDR1 SGHNT, CDR2 YYREEE (reference sequence). V was shortened by 3 bases and J by 0 bases, with 10 bases between the two germline ends. This CDR3 is built from 14 residues. Based on the CDR3 plus reference TRBV5-4 and TRBJ2-7, the full variable domain is ETGVTQSPTHLIKTRGQQVTLRCSSQSGHNTVSWYQQALGQGPQFIFQYYREEENGRGNFPPRFSGLQFPNYSSELNVNALELDDSALYLCASSSQGSSYEQYFGPGTRLTVT.

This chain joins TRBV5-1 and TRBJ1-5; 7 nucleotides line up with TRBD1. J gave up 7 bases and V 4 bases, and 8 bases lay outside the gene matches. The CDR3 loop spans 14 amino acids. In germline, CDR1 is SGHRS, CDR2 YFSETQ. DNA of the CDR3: TGCGCCAGCAGCCGAACAGGGGTAGGGCAGCCCCAGCATTTT. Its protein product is CASSRTGVGQPQHF.

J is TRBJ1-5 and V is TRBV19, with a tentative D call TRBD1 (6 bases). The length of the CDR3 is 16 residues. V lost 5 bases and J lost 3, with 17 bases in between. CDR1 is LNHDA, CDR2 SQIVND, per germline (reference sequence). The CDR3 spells CASSVVLWDNNQPQHF. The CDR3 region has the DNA TGTGCCAGTAGTGTTGTCTTATGGGACAACAATCAGCCCCAGCATTTT.

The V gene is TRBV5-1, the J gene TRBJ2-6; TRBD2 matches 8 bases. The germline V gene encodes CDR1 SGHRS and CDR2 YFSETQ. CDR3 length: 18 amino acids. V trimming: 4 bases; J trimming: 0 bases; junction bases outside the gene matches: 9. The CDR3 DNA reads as TGCGCCAGCAGCCTTACGGTAGCGGGATCCTCTGGGGCCAACGTCCTGACTTTC. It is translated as CASSLTVAGSSGANVLTF.

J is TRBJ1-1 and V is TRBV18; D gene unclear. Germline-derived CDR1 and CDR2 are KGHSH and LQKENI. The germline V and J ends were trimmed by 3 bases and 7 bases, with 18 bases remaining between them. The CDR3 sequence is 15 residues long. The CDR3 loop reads CASSPSFGGSDEAFF. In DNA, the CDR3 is TGTGCCAGCTCACCGTCCTTCGGCGGGTCGGATGAAGCTTTCTTT.

CDR3 sequence: CASSQDRTGAEQYF. Here the CDR3 DNA reads TGCGCCAGCAGCCAAGATCGTACGGGGGCGGAACAGTACTTC. The J gene is TRBJ2-7, the V gene TRBV4-1; D tentatively fits TRBD1 or TRBD2 (6 bases each). The germline V gene has CDR1 MGHRA and CDR2 YSYEKL. V was pared by 0 bases and J by 10 bases, with 16 bases between. The CDR3 consists of 14 residues.

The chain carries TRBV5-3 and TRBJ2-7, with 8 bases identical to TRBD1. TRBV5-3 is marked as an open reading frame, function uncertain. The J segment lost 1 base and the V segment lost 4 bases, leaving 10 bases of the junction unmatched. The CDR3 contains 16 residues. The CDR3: CARSPIWDRRSYEQYF. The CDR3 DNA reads TGTGCCAGAAGCCCGATTTGGGACAGGCGTTCCTACGAGCAGTACTTC.

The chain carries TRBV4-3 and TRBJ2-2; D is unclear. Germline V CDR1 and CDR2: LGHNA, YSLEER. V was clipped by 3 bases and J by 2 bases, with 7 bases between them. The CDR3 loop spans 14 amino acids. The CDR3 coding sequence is TGCGCCAGCAGCCAGGGGTTAAACACCGGGGAGCTGTTTTTT. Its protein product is CASSQGLNTGELFF.

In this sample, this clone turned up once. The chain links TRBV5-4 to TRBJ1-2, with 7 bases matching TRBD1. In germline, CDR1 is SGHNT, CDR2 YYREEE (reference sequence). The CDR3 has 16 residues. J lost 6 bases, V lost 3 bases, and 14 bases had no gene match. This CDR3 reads CASSSRGDSYLDGYTF. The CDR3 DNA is TGTGCCAGCAGCTCCAGGGGGGACAGCTACTTGGATGGCTACACCTTC.